Listed below are T cell receptor beta chains from one sample, sequenced in a study of blood T cell repertoires in COVID-19. Only in-frame clones appear in the TCRdb table, and some are missing; sequencing was by immunoSEQ multiplex PCR. The sample contains some 100,000 clones, about 85% of which appear only once. The sequenced material came from peripheral blood. The receptors come from a man older than 75 with active or convalescent COVID-19. Each CDR3 is given with its conserved first and last residue. D genes are given only for firm matches. Some rows have no size entry. The others give once, few or many, or a class for an expanded clone.

clone_size	v_call	d_call	j_call	cdr3_aa	cdr3_nt
few	TRBV6-4	NA	TRBJ2-2	CASSSRGGELFF	TGTGCCAGCAGCTCCCGGGGGGGGGAGCTGTTTTTT
NA	TRBV6-6	NA	TRBJ2-2	CASSYSGAGPGSVLFF	TGTGCCAGCAGTTACTCGGGTGCAGGCCCTGGATCGGTGCTGTTTTTT
NA	TRBV10-3	NA	TRBJ1-5	CAISESIGQPGSNQPQHF	TGTGCCATCAGTGAGTCGATCGGACAGCCCGGGAGCAATCAGCCCCAGCATTTT
many	TRBV18	TRBD1	TRBJ1-5	CASSPGQDGGQPQHF	TGTGCCAGCTCACCAGGACAGGATGGGGGTCAGCCCCAGCATTTT
NA	TRBV5-6	NA	TRBJ1-1	CASSSTMGGTLGTEAFF	TGTGCCAGCAGCTCCACAATGGGGGGGACCTTAGGCACTGAAGCTTTCTTT
NA	TRBV27	TRBD1	TRBJ1-4	CASSRDRDEKLFF	TGTGCCAGCAGTAGGGACAGGGATGAAAAACTGTTTTTT
NA	TRBV5-1	TRBD1	TRBJ1-6	CASSLKDRDNSPLHF	TGCGCCAGCAGCCTGAAGGACAGGGATAATTCACCCCTCCACTTT
NA	TRBV7-9	NA	TRBJ2-1	CASSLGEGGEQFF	TGTGCCAGCAGCTTAGGGGAGGGGGGTGAGCAGTTCTTC
few	TRBV6-2/TRBV6-3	NA	TRBJ2-7	CASSYSAGTPSYEQYF	TGTGCCAGCAGTTACTCCGCTGGGACACCCTCCTACGAGCAGTACTTC
NA	TRBV5-5	TRBD1	TRBJ2-5	CASSDGQGQETQYF	TGTGCCAGCAGCGACGGACAGGGCCAAGAGACCCAGTACTTC
once	TRBV19	NA	TRBJ1-2	CASTAEWNYGYTF	TGTGCCAGTACGGCGGAATGGAACTATGGCTACACCTTC
NA	TRBV6-5	TRBD1	TRBJ2-7	CASSLQGAGVYEQYF	TGTGCCAGCAGTTTACAGGGGGCTGGTGTTTACGAGCAGTACTTC
NA	TRBV5-1	TRBD2	TRBJ2-1	CASSSGDRDEQFF	TGCGCCAGCAGCAGCGGGGACCGCGATGAGCAGTTCTTC
once	TRBV27	TRBD2	TRBJ2-7	CASRGGGGLAYEQYF	TGTGCCAGCAGAGGCGGGGGGGGGCTGGCCTACGAGCAGTACTTC
NA	TRBV19	TRBD1	TRBJ1-2	CASSWDSSLYGYTF	TGTGCCAGTAGCTGGGACAGCTCTCTTTATGGCTACACCTTC
NA	TRBV4-1	TRBD2	TRBJ2-1	CASSLAGGVDHEQFF	TGCGCCAGCAGCCTAGCGGGGGGGGTTGACCATGAGCAGTTCTTC
NA	TRBV4-2	TRBD1	TRBJ2-1	CASSQEGTVSAEQFF	TGTGCCAGCAGCCAAGAGGGGACAGTGAGCGCGGAGCAGTTCTTC
NA	TRBV28	NA	TRBJ1-4	CAIRGTGATNEKLFF	TGTGCCATCCGAGGGACGGGAGCAACTAATGAAAAACTGTTTTTT
NA	TRBV19	TRBD2	TRBJ2-5	CASPTSGGAHFEETQYF	TGTGCCAGTCCTACTAGCGGGGGGGCCCATTTCGAAGAGACCCAGTACTTC
NA	TRBV5-1	TRBD1	TRBJ1-1	CASSLSTGGLNTEAFF	TGCGCCAGCAGCTTGAGCACAGGGGGCTTGAACACTGAAGCTTTCTTT
NA	TRBV28	NA	TRBJ1-5	CASRLLNQPQHF	TGTGCCAGCAGGCTACTCAATCAGCCCCAGCATTTT
NA	TRBV6-5	TRBD1	TRBJ2-1	CASSSKTNAQGEEFF	TGTGCCAGCAGTTCGAAGACCAACGCACAGGGGGAAGAGTTCTTC
NA	TRBV5-4	NA	TRBJ1-2	CASSLGRARDGYTF	TGTGCCAGCTCCCTGGGCAGGGCGAGAGATGGCTACACCTTC
NA	TRBV5-6	NA	TRBJ2-7	CASSSTTNHEQYF	TGTGCCAGCAGCTCGACGACAAATCACGAGCAGTACTTC
NA	TRBV7-3	NA	TRBJ2-3	CASSPTGGTDTQYF	TGTGCCAGCAGCCCAACCGGAGGCACAGATACGCAGTATTTT
NA	TRBV27	NA	TRBJ1-1	CASSWRGLNTEAFF	TGTGCCAGCTCCTGGCGGGGTTTGAACACTGAAGCTTTCTTT
NA	TRBV5-6	TRBD1	TRBJ1-6	CASSPQGTGAYNSPLHF	TGTGCCAGCAGCCCCCAGGGAACAGGGGCCTATAATTCACCCCTCCACTTT
few	TRBV7-3	TRBD1	TRBJ2-7	CASSLRQGPSYEQYF	TGTGCCAGCAGCTTAAGACAGGGACCCTCCTACGAGCAGTACTTC
NA	TRBV7-2	NA	TRBJ2-7	CASSLVGLEQYF	TGTGCCAGCAGCTTAGTCGGACTCGAGCAGTACTTC
few	TRBV15	NA	TRBJ2-6	CATSLHRDSGANVLTF	TGTGCCACCAGCCTTCACAGGGACTCTGGGGCCAACGTCCTGACTTTC